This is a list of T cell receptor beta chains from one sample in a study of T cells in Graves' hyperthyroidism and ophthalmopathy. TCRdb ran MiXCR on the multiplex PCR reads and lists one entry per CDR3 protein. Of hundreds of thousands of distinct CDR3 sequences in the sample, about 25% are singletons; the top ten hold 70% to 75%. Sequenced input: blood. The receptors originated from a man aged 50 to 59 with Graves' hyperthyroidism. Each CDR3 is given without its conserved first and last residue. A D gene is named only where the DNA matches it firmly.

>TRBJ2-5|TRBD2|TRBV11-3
ASTGLAGFQETQY
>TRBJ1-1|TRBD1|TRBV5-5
ASSLDPLGQMNTEAF
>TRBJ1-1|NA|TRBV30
AWRDRITEAF
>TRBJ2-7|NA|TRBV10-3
AISGRGSEQY
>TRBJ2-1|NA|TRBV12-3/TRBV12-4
ASSFPPLFGTIGDSGNEQF
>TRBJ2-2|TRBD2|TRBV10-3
ATSSSGRGTGELF
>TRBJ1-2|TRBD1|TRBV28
ASFPGTANYGYT
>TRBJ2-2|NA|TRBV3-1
ASSSTGGSGELF
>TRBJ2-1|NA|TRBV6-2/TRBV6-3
ASSYNGGDEQF
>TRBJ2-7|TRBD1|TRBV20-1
SARRGQGNYEQY
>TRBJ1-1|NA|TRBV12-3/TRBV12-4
ASSLRQHDEAF
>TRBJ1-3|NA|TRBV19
ASGDRDKWNTIY
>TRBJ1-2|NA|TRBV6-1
ASTSTNYGYT
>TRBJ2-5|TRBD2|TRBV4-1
ASSPGLAGVEETQY
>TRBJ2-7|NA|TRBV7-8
ASSLPDGVFRENYEQY
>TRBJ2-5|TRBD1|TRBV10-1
ASSDTRTGERWTQY
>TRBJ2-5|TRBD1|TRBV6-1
ASRAGTVETQY